Shown below are 27 T cell receptor beta chains from a single sample sequenced in a study of T cells after yellow fever vaccination. TCRdb fed the 5' RACE reads into MiXCR, producing one record per CDR3 protein. The sample carries 300,000 to 350,000 distinct CDR3 sequences, around 11% recorded once. Sample: CD4+ T cells sorted from PBMCs, taken 45 days after the yellow fever booster vaccination. The receptors were gathered from a man aged 18-30 years who received the YFV17D yellow fever vaccine.

In this sample, this clonotype turned up a few times. A much larger clone lies one base from this, so it may be a read error. The chain is built from TRBV18 and TRBJ2-7; 7 nucleotides match TRBD1. The CDR3 is made up of 13 amino acids. Per germline, CDR1 KGHSH and CDR2 LQKENI. Trimming took 8 bases from V and 0 from J; bases not matched to a gene: 4. CDR3: CASTRDSSYEQYF. The DNA of the CDR3 is TGTGCCAGCACCCGGGACAGCTCCTACGAGCAGTACTTC.

This clonotype was seen repeatedly, ten times or more. The chain joins TRBV11-2 to TRBJ2-2; TRBD1 might be the D (6 bases). This CDR3 has 13 residues. Germline assignment: CDR1 SGHAT and CDR2 FQNNGV. V lost 6 bases, J lost 6 bases, and 11 bases lay in between. The CDR3 protein is CASRQQGAGELFF. In DNA form, the CDR3 reads TGTGCCAGCAGACAACAGGGAGCCGGGGAGCTGTTTTTT.

This clonotype came up a few times. The CDR3 sequence is CASSGRGDRGSEAFF. The CDR3 DNA reads TGTGCCAGCAGCGGACGGGGGGACAGAGGATCTGAAGCTTTCTTT. V usage is TRBV9 and J usage is TRBJ1-1; 7 bases are shared with TRBD1. J gave up 6 bases and V 3 bases, and 11 bases lay outside the gene matches. The CDR3 is 15 residues long. CDR1 and CDR2 (germline): SGDLS, YYNGEE.

This clonotype was observed many times. The chain employs TRBV7-3 and TRBJ2-2; D is unclear. The V gene lost 3 bases and the J gene lost 3 bases, with 8 bases spanning the gap. The CDR3 runs to 14 residues. Germline values: CDR1 SGHTA, CDR2 FQGTGA. CDR3 DNA sequence: TGTGCCAGCAGCTTCGCTCGGGACACCGGGGAGCTGTTTTTT. It yields the protein CASSFARDTGELFF.

This chain uses TRBV3-1 with TRBJ2-1; TRBD2 might be the D (6 bases). Germline assignment: CDR1 LGHDT and CDR2 YNNKEL (reference sequence). The V end lost 5 bases, the J end lost 8 bases, and 22 bases lay between the germline ends. The CDR3 is made up of 16 amino acids. The CDR3: CASSGDAGTLWDEQFF. The CDR3 nucleotides read TGTGCCAGCAGCGGAGACGCGGGAACCTTGTGGGATGAGCAGTTCTTC.

In this sample, this clonotype turned up a few times. The chain couples TRBV4-1 to TRBJ2-3; D is undetermined. V lost 2 bases and J 4 bases, leaving 1 base between the germline ends. The CDR3 loop spans 11 amino acids. Germline CDR1 reads MGHRA; CDR2 reads YSYEKL. The CDR3 region has the DNA TGCGCCAGCAGCCAATCAGATACGCAGTATTTT. This translates into CASSQSDTQYF.

This clonotype was recorded many times. J is TRBJ2-2 and V is TRBV19; D not certain. Germline CDR1 reads LNHDA; CDR2 reads SQIVND (reference sequence). The CDR3 contains 14 residues. Trimming took 1 base from V and 2 from J, leaving 5 bases between them. CDR3 in amino acids: CASSIGQNTGELFF. In DNA form, the CDR3 reads TGTGCCAGTAGTATAGGCCAAAACACCGGGGAGCTGTTTTTT.

This clonotype was seen only a few times. The gene calls are TRBV11-1 and TRBJ2-2, with 12 bases matching TRBD1. Germline lookup yields CDR1 SGHAT and CDR2 FQDESV (reference sequence). J was trimmed by 7 bases and V by 5 bases; bases with no gene match: 5. This CDR3 has 15 amino acids. The CDR3 DNA sequence: TGTGCCAGCAGCCGGGACAGGGGGCGCAGCGGGGAGCTGTTTTTT. The encoded protein is CASSRDRGRSGELFF.

A few counts support this clonotype. The rearrangement links TRBV5-1 to TRBJ2-3; D uncertain. V dropped 4 bases and J dropped 6 bases, with 12 bases sitting between them. Germline assignment: CDR1 SGHRS and CDR2 YFSETQ. There are 13 residues in the CDR3. The CDR3 coding sequence is TGCGCCAGCAGCCAAAGTTACAGCGATACGCAGTATTTT. Protein product: CASSQSYSDTQYF.

In this sample, this clonotype turned up a few times. This chain uses TRBV4-1 with TRBJ2-2, with 7 positions matching TRBD2. CDR3 length: 17 residues. Germline CDR1 is MGHRA and CDR2 is YSYEKL. V lost 4 bases and J lost 6; bases outside the gene matches: 14. CDR3 region: CASSPPSAGVPSGELFF. The CDR3 nucleotides read TGCGCCAGCAGCCCTCCTTCGGCGGGGGTTCCGTCCGGGGAGCTGTTTTTT.

The chain joins TRBV6-1 to TRBJ2-7; the D gene could be TRBD1 or TRBD2 (5 bases each). This CDR3 has 17 residues. Germline V gives CDR1 MNHNS, CDR2 SASEGT. With 0 bases removed from V and 3 bases from J, the gap between germline ends came to 18 bases. The CDR3 sequence: CASSEARQGPPFYEQYV. The CDR3 DNA reads as TGTGCCAGCAGTGAAGCGCGCCAGGGACCCCCCTTCTACGAGCAGTACGTC.

This clonotype was found many times. J is TRBJ2-3 and V is TRBV5-5; D unresolved. Germline assignment: CDR1 SGHKS and CDR2 YYEKEE (reference sequence). V lost 0 bases to trimming and J lost 8 bases, with 10 bases between them. There are 13 residues in the CDR3. CDR3 sequence (DNA): TGTGCCAGCAGCTTGGGGCTCGCTGGTACGCAGTATTTT. Translated: CASSLGLAGTQYF.

The V call is TRBV29-1, the J call TRBJ1-4; D may be TRBD1 (6 bases). Germline loops: CDR1 SQVTM, CDR2 ANQGSEA. CDR3 size: 13 residues. Trimming removed 7 bases at V and 8 bases at J, with 17 bases between. In DNA, the CDR3 is TGCAGCGCCCTCGGGCAGGGGAACGAAAAACTGTTTTTT. This gives the protein CSALGQGNEKLFF.

J is TRBJ2-1 and V is TRBV19; D gene uncertain. The CDR3 covers 16 residues. Deletions cut 4 bases from V and 0 bases from J, with 13 bases between. Germline V gives CDR1 LNHDA, CDR2 SQIVND (reference sequence). The CDR3 nucleotides read TGTGCCAGTAGTACTAGACCTCACTACTCCTACAATGAGCAGTTCTTC. Translating gives CASSTRPHYSYNEQFF.

This clonotype turned up a few times. This chain links TRBV5-1 with TRBJ1-2; 8 bases line up with TRBD1. The CDR3 is 14 amino acids. The germline CDR1 and CDR2 sequences are SGHRS and YFSETQ. V lost 7 bases and J lost 6; bases outside the gene matches: 11. The DNA of the CDR3 is TGCGCCAGCCGGGACAGGTCAGGCCGGGATGGCTACACCTTC. Amino acid sequence: CASRDRSGRDGYTF.

V gene TRBV5-1 combines with J gene TRBJ2-3; 8 bases agree with TRBD1. Unmatched junction bases numbered 9, after V lost 9 bases and J lost 3 bases. Germline V CDR1 and CDR2: SGHRS, YFSETQ. The CDR3 runs to 14 residues. The CDR3 here is CATHRTGRTDTQYF. In DNA form, the CDR3 reads TGCGCCACCCATAGGACAGGGAGGACAGATACGCAGTATTTT.

This clonotype was found many times. The rearrangement joins TRBV7-2 to TRBJ1-4; no clear D gene. V dropped 6 bases and J dropped 0 bases, with 11 bases sitting between them. CDR3 length equals 15 residues. Germline values: CDR1 SGHTA, CDR2 FQGNSA. Here the CDR3 reads CASSSSLATNEKLFF. Here the CDR3 DNA reads TGTGCCAGCAGTTCCTCACTTGCAACTAATGAAAAACTGTTTTTT.

This clonotype was counted a single time. The chain is built from TRBV5-1 and TRBJ2-3; TRBD1 matches 7 bases. Germline V gene data show CDR1 as SGHRS and CDR2 as YFSETQ. The CDR3 extends over 14 amino acids. Trimming at V came to 4 bases and at J to 4 bases, leaving 6 bases not matched to a gene. Written as DNA, the CDR3 is TGCGCCAGCAGCCCGGGACAGCCGGCAGATACGCAGTATTTT. Protein product: CASSPGQPADTQYF.

V gene TRBV29-1 combines with J gene TRBJ2-3; D is perhaps TRBD1 (6 bases). This CDR3 has 12 residues. CDR1 is SQVTM, CDR2 ANQGSEA, per germline. Trimming left V 7 bases short and J 5 bases short, with 13 bases between. The CDR3 DNA sequence: TGCAGCGGGTGGACAGTAGGAGATACGCAGTATTTT. It specifies CSGWTVGDTQYF.

The table lists this clonotype with many counts. The chain uses TRBV7-2 and TRBJ2-5; D unclear. The germline V gene has CDR1 SGHTA and CDR2 FQGNSA. CDR3 size: 12 residues. V was pared by 5 bases and J by 6 bases, with 10 bases between. This CDR3 reads CASSPRYKTQYF. The CDR3 bases are TGTGCCAGCAGCCCCCGATACAAGACCCAGTACTTC.

This clonotype was seen more than once but under ten times. J is TRBJ2-7 and V is TRBV12-3 or TRBV12-4; the match to TRBD2 covers 8 bases. Losses at the gene ends were 10 bases for V and 4 bases for J; bases not matched to a gene: 3. The CDR3 consists of 11 residues. The CDR3 sequence: CATGGGYEQYF. DNA of the CDR3: TGTGCCACCGGGGGGGGGTACGAGCAGTACTTC.

The chain has TRBV3-1 and TRBJ2-2; D unresolved. The germline V gene encodes CDR1 LGHDT and CDR2 YNNKEL (reference sequence). The CDR3 has 13 amino acids. The germline V and J ends were trimmed by 3 bases and 4 bases, with 6 bases remaining between them. The CDR3 DNA sequence: TGTGCCAGCAGCCATTTGCTCACCGGGGAGCTGTTTTTT. Its translation: CASSHLLTGELFF. Complete variable domain (other parts from reference TRBV3-1 and TRBJ2-2): DTAVSQTPKYLVTQMGNDKSIKCEQNLGHDTMYWYKQDSKKFLKIMFSYNNKELIINETVPNRFSPKSPDKAHLNLHINSLELGDSAVYFCASSHLLTGELFFGEGSRLTVL.

This chain links TRBV15 with TRBJ1-2; no clear D gene. Germline lookup yields CDR1 LNHNV and CDR2 YYDKDF (reference sequence). The CDR3 runs 13 residues. V dropped 0 bases and J dropped 7 bases, with 9 bases sitting between them. The CDR3 is CATSRDFASGYTF. In DNA form, the CDR3 reads TGTGCCACCAGCAGAGATTTTGCAAGTGGCTACACCTTC.

The sample holds a few counts of this clonotype. V and J are TRBV29-1 and TRBJ2-7; 10 bases match TRBD2. Germline-derived CDR1 and CDR2 are SQVTM and ANQGSEA. V trimming: 4 bases; J trimming: 10 bases; junction bases outside the gene matches: 7. CDR3 length: 12 amino acids. The CDR3 spells CSVGMLAGDQYF. For the CDR3, the DNA is TGCAGCGTTGGTATGCTAGCGGGGGACCAGTACTTC.

This clonotype was counted between two and nine times. The chain recombines TRBV27 with TRBJ2-1; 13 bases fit TRBD2. The CDR3 covers 15 residues. Germline V CDR1 and CDR2: MNHEY, SMNVEV (reference sequence). The V and J ends lost 2 bases and 10 bases, in that order; junction bases with no gene match: 5. The CDR3 DNA reads TGTGCCAGCAGTTTAGGTTTGGGACTAGCGGGGGAGCAGTTCTTC. Translated, it gives CASSLGLGLAGEQFF.

The genes are TRBV6-5 and TRBJ2-7; unclear D gene. CDR3 length: 13 amino acids. Germline loops: CDR1 MNHEY, CDR2 SVGAGI. V dropped 0 bases and J dropped 0 bases, with 3 bases sitting between them. The CDR3 protein is CASSYSNSYEQYF. In nucleotides, the CDR3 is TGTGCCAGCAGTTACTCGAACTCCTACGAGCAGTACTTC.

The table lists this clonotype with a few counts. The chain is built from TRBV5-1 and TRBJ1-2; TRBD1 agrees at 7 bases. V gave up 0 bases and J gave up 2 bases; unmatched junction bases: 4. This CDR3 is 15 amino acids long. Looked up from germline, CDR1 is SGHRS and CDR2 is YFSETQ. The CDR3 loop is CASSLGDRENYGYTF. The DNA for the CDR3 is TGCGCCAGCAGCTTGGGCGACAGGGAAAACTATGGCTACACCTTC.